This section outlines one TCR beta chain sequence together with its context. Method: immunoSEQ multiplex PCR; TCRdb's copy keeps in-frame clones and lacks some. The sample yields under 65,000 clones, about 90% seen once. These data come from a study of T cell changes during pregnancy in multiple sclerosis. V was trimmed by 2 bases and J by 7 bases, leaving 14 bases between them. Per the germline V gene, CDR1 is SSHAT and CDR2 is FNYEAQ (reference sequence). This CDR3 contains 15 residues. V is TRBV7-7 and J is TRBJ2-2; possible D gene TRBD1, 6 bases. The sequencing here drew on peripheral blood, taken after pregnancy. This receptor was obtained from a female donor in good health, enrolled as a control in a pregnancy study. CDR3 region: CASSLSNRAGGELFF. In DNA form, the CDR3 reads TGTGCCAGCAGCTTATCGAACAGGGCCGGCGGGGAGCTGTTTTTT.